These 8 T cell receptor beta chains came from one sample sequenced in a study of T cells in Graves' hyperthyroidism and ophthalmopathy. RNA transcripts served as the template for amplifying TCR beta CDR3 regions. First-round RT-PCR targeting the TCR CDR3 was performed with the HTBI primer set. TCRdb fed the multiplex PCR reads into MiXCR, producing one record per CDR3 protein. The sample records 300,000 to 400,000 distinct CDR3 sequences, under 20% being singletons. Sequencing was done on a sample of blood. Source of these receptors: a man aged 18 to 35 with Graves' ophthalmopathy.

The chain has TRBV4-1 and TRBJ2-2; D possibly corresponds to TRBD1 (7 bases). The CDR3 extends over 14 amino acids. Germline values: CDR1 MGHRA, CDR2 YSYEKL. CDR3 protein: CATKQGRITGELFF. The CDR3 DNA sequence: TGCGCTACCAAACAGGGGAGGATTACCGGGGAGCTGTTTTTT.

CDR3 coding DNA: TGTGCCAGCAGTTACCAGGGCGGCTCTGGGGCCAACGTCCTGACTTTC. This encodes CASSYQGGSGANVLTF. V gene TRBV6-2 or TRBV6-3 combines with J gene TRBJ2-6, with a tentative D call TRBD1 (5 bases). Germline V CDR1 and CDR2: MNHEY, SVGEGT. V lost 2 bases and J 0 bases, leaving 8 bases between the germline ends. This CDR3 comprises 16 residues.

This clonotype came up many times. This CDR3 reads CASKGGQWDTEAFF. The CDR3 DNA is TGTGCCAGCAAAGGGGGACAGTGGGACACTGAAGCTTTCTTT. The chain joins TRBV5-6 to TRBJ1-1; 7 positions match TRBD1. Per germline, CDR1 SGHDT and CDR2 YYEEEE. The CDR3 extends over 14 amino acids. J lost 3 bases, V lost 6 bases, and 8 bases had no gene match.

This clonotype was observed a few times. V and J are TRBV29-1 and TRBJ2-3; 8 bases are a match to TRBD2. This CDR3 contains 13 residues. Germline CDR1 is SQVTM and CDR2 is ANQGSEA. The V and J ends lost 5 bases and 4 bases, in that order; junction bases with no gene match: 5. CDR3 DNA sequence: TGCAGCGTTCGCGGGGGGAGGCCAGATACGCAGTATTTT. Translated: CSVRGGRPDTQYF.

This clonotype was found a few times. This chain links TRBV6-5 with TRBJ1-2; 8 bases are shared with TRBD1. From germline, CDR1 is MNHEY and CDR2 SVGAGI. Germline trimming cut 2 bases from V and 7 bases from J; bases unmatched to any gene: 6. The CDR3 loop spans 14 amino acids. CDR3 DNA sequence: TGTGCCAGCAGTTACCAGGGGGCAATTCGTGGCTACACCTTC. Amino acids: CASSYQGAIRGYTF.

This clonotype was found a few times. J is TRBJ2-6 and V is TRBV19; 10 bases are shared with TRBD1. V gave up 5 bases and J gave up 4 bases; unmatched junction bases: 8. The CDR3 runs to 17 residues. The V gene's germline CDR1 is LNHDA and CDR2 SQIVND (reference sequence). For the CDR3, the DNA is TGTGCCAGTAGTCCCAGACAGGGGGCGGCGGGGGCCAACGTCCTGACTTTC. Protein product: CASSPRQGAAGANVLTF.

This clonotype was recorded many times. The rearrangement joins TRBV3-1 to TRBJ1-1; D not resolved. V dropped 2 bases and J dropped 0 bases, with 7 bases sitting between them. In germline, CDR1 is LGHDT, CDR2 YNNKEL (reference sequence). This CDR3 spans 14 amino acids. CDR3 sequence reads: CASSQIQVNTEAFF. CDR3 in DNA: TGTGCCAGCAGCCAAATCCAAGTGAACACTGAAGCTTTCTTT.

This chain uses TRBV14 with TRBJ1-2, with D perhaps TRBD1 (5 bases). CDR1 and CDR2 from the germline V gene are SGHDN and FVKESK. This CDR3 is built from 13 residues. Trimming cost V 1 base and J 6 bases, with 9 bases left between them. The CDR3 protein is CASSQGARDGYTF. DNA of the CDR3: TGTGCCAGCAGCCAAGGGGCCAGGGATGGCTACACCTTC.